The following is a T cell receptor beta chain sequence with its context. This clone appeared once. This clone's antigen is unknown. Base-call qualities are not available, and no considerably larger clone is one nucleotide away. The library came from the immunoSEQ multiplex PCR assay. Rearranged TCR beta chain sequences were amplified using the hsTCRB Kit according to the manufacturer's protocol. TCRB libraries were sequenced on an Illumina MiSeq. As for the authors' bioinformatics: The kit vendor's proprietary platform handled demultiplexing, trimming and gene mapping. The clones in this table, taken by TCRdb from immuneACCESS, are in-frame only. Not every clone is retained; where verified, under half of the shortfall comes from an unresolved V gene, and the cause of the rest is unknown. The DNA gave D and trimming, while V, J and clone size come from that table. The sample table shows 100,000 to 150,000 clones, and just under 80% are seen once. Together, the top ten hold 4.5% to 7% of the sample.

These data originate in a study of a mutant IDH1 vaccine in newly diagnosed glioma (dated by TCRdb to 2020 to 2022). For context, the study as a whole: Patients were given eight vaccinations, in weeks 1, 3, 5, 7, 11, 15, 19 and 23, which matched visits V03 through V10. Vaccination was initiated 4-6 weeks after radiotherapy alone, or concurrently with temozolomide cycles in the chemotherapy-containing groups. Peripheral blood was drawn at six visits: V03 (baseline), V05, V07, V10, V12 and V13. Prior to enrollment, patients had been given standard therapy consisting of radiotherapy alone, temozolomide alone, or radiochemotherapy with temozolomide, with the combination given to most patients. Of the 25 to 40 treated patients, approximately 62% were male and around 40% were female, and the mean age was roughly 40 years. For exploratory analyses, longitudinal TCRB deep sequencing was carried out in around 26 treated patients wherever samples were available. Points the paper makes about the study in general: Immune responses induced by the vaccine were seen in approximately 93% of patients across multiple MHC alleles. Selection of PBMC samples for TCRB deep sequencing was based on availability. The authors stated that sample limitations prevented analyses of patient blood samples from being reproduced. No apparent relationship was observed between pseudoprogression and alterations in the top peripheral T cell clonotypes detected by TCRB sequencing.

The time point label here, explained by the study, means: week 11, during vaccination. Each vaccine dose was 300 ug of a 20-mer mutant IDH1 peptide in Montanide, given subcutaneously with topical imiquimod. All donors had newly diagnosed IDH1-mutant astrocytomas of WHO grade 3 or 4 that showed loss of nuclear ATRX. The samples were drawn from NOA16, a multicentre, single-arm, open-label phase I trial in Germany that tested a mutant IDH1 peptide vaccine in humans for the first time. Genomic DNA for TCRB sequencing was extracted from EDTA blood using the DNeasy Blood and Tissue Kit. V lost 8 bases and J lost 6 bases; the stretch between them is 17 bases long. The germline V gene encodes CDR1 MGHDK and CDR2 SYGVNS. The CDR3, cysteine through phenylalanine, is 13 amino acids long. The retained sequence is limited to the CDR3, 39 bases, with the frame set at the first base.

The rearrangement combines TRBV25-1 with TRBJ2-7; the D gene remains uncertain. This receptor was identified in a man aged 35 to 55 with glioma. The sequencing here drew on PBMCs, taken from a glioma patient whose treatment included an IDH1 peptide vaccine. The sequenced DNA is TGTGCCAGCTCCCGCATAGGTTTGGGCGAGCAGTACTTC. It translates to CASSRIGLGEQYF.